This is a list of T cell receptor beta chains from one sample in a study of blood T cell repertoires in COVID-19. This table comes from immunoSEQ multiplex PCR, and its TCRdb copy is limited to in-frame clones, with some not included. The repertoire holds 150,000 to 200,000 clones, with 85% to 90% as singletons. Sequenced input: peripheral blood. These receptors were taken from a woman aged 55-69 years with acute or convalescent COVID-19. Both conserved end residues are part of each CDR3. D genes are given only for firm matches. Clone size is given for some rows only: seen once, a few or many times, or a class if the clone is expanded.

D: -
size: -
J: TRBJ1-2
V: TRBV3-1/TRBV3-2
DNA: TGTGCCAGCAGCCAAGATACAATCAGGGCCCATGGCTACACCTTC
CDR3: CASSQDTIRAHGYTF

D: -
size: -
J: TRBJ1-2
V: TRBV9
DNA: TGTGCCAGCAGCGTTGGGCCAGGGGATGGCTACACCTTC
CDR3: CASSVGPGDGYTF

D: -
size: -
J: TRBJ2-5
V: TRBV11-1
DNA: TGTGCCAGCAGCTTCGGGACTGGAGAGACCCAGTACTTC
CDR3: CASSFGTGETQYF

D: TRBD2
size: -
J: TRBJ2-3
V: TRBV2
DNA: TGTGCCAGCAGTGCGGGGGGGCAGGGAGATACGCAGTATTTT
CDR3: CASSAGGQGDTQYF

D: TRBD1
size: -
J: TRBJ1-2
V: TRBV9
DNA: TGTGCCAGCAGCGTGGCCAGCGGGACAGGGGGCAATGGCTACACCTTC
CDR3: CASSVASGTGGNGYTF

D: TRBD1
size: -
J: TRBJ1-6
V: TRBV3-1/TRBV3-2
DNA: TGTGCCAGCAGCGCCTACAGGGGGCCCGATAATTCACCCCTCCACTTT
CDR3: CASSAYRGPDNSPLHF

D: TRBD1
size: -
J: TRBJ1-1
V: TRBV28
DNA: TGTGCCAGCAGTTTCCAGACAGGGACGAACACTGAAGCTTTCTTT
CDR3: CASSFQTGTNTEAFF

D: -
size: -
J: TRBJ2-3
V: TRBV6-5
DNA: TGTGCCAGCAGGCAACCAGGGTACGGCACAGATACGCAGTATTTT
CDR3: CASRQPGYGTDTQYF

D: TRBD1
size: -
J: TRBJ1-4
V: TRBV28
DNA: TGTGCCAGCAGCCTCACAGGGGTCAGGAGTGAAAAACTGTTTTTT
CDR3: CASSLTGVRSEKLFF

D: -
size: -
J: TRBJ2-3
V: TRBV6-1
DNA: TGTGCCAGCAGTGAAGATCCTAGCAGCACAGATACGCAGTATTTT
CDR3: CASSEDPSSTDTQYF

D: TRBD2
size: -
J: TRBJ2-3
V: TRBV24-1
DNA: TGTGCCACCAGTGATTTGGGGACTAGCGGGGAAAGCACAGATACGCAGTATTTT
CDR3: CATSDLGTSGESTDTQYF

D: TRBD1
size: -
J: TRBJ1-4
V: TRBV11-3
DNA: TGTGCCAGCAGCTTATACCCGGGAACAGGGGACGAAAAACTGTTTTTT
CDR3: CASSLYPGTGDEKLFF

D: TRBD1
size: -
J: TRBJ2-7
V: TRBV11-2
DNA: TGTGCCAGCAGCCCCCATCGGACAGGGCCCAACGAGCAGTACTTC
CDR3: CASSPHRTGPNEQYF

D: TRBD2
size: -
J: TRBJ2-1
V: TRBV5-1
DNA: TGCGCCAGCAGCTTGGCCAGTCTAGCGGGTAATGAGCAGTTCTTC
CDR3: CASSLASLAGNEQFF

D: TRBD1
size: -
J: TRBJ2-1
V: TRBV11-3
DNA: TGTGCCAGCAGCTACTCGTCGGGAAGGGGGCATGAGCAGTTCTTC
CDR3: CASSYSSGRGHEQFF

D: -
size: -
J: TRBJ2-2
V: TRBV29-1
DNA: TGCAGCGCCGGCGCGGGTAGGAACACCGGGGAGCTGTTTTTT
CDR3: CSAGAGRNTGELFF

D: -
size: once
J: TRBJ1-4
V: TRBV5-4
DNA: TGTGCCAGCAGCTTGGACCCAGCTGGGAGGACAACTAATGAAAAACTGTTTTTT
CDR3: CASSLDPAGRTTNEKLFF

D: -
size: -
J: TRBJ1-2
V: TRBV25-1
DNA: TGTGCCAGCAGTGAGGACTCTAACTATGGCTACACCTTC
CDR3: CASSEDSNYGYTF

D: -
size: many
J: TRBJ1-1
V: TRBV11-1
DNA: TGTGCCAGCAGCGGTAAGCGGAGCCTGAACACTGAAGCTTTCTTT
CDR3: CASSGKRSLNTEAFF

D: TRBD1
size: -
J: TRBJ2-3
V: TRBV19
DNA: TGTGCCAGTAGTATCGGGACAGGGACGGCTACGCAGTATTTT
CDR3: CASSIGTGTATQYF

D: -
size: -
J: TRBJ2-7
V: TRBV6-5
DNA: TGTGCCAGTTTGGGGGACACCTACGAGCAGTACTTC
CDR3: CASLGDTYEQYF

D: TRBD1
size: -
J: TRBJ2-5
V: TRBV5-1
DNA: TGCGCCAGCAGCTATTCTCCTAGGGGGCGAGGATCCCAAGAGACCCAGTACTTC
CDR3: CASSYSPRGRGSQETQYF

D: -
size: once
J: TRBJ1-5
V: TRBV2
DNA: TGTGCCAGCAGTGGACAGGCATATCAGCCCCAGCATTTT
CDR3: CASSGQAYQPQHF

D: TRBD2
size: -
J: TRBJ2-7
V: TRBV5-1
DNA: TGCGCCAGCAGCCTCGGGACTAGCGGTACCTACGAGCAGTACTTC
CDR3: CASSLGTSGTYEQYF

D: -
size: -
J: TRBJ1-1
V: TRBV6-5
DNA: TGTGCCAGCAGACCGGTAGGACTCGAGAACACTGAAGCTTTCTTT
CDR3: CASRPVGLENTEAFF

D: -
size: few
J: TRBJ1-4
V: TRBV3-1/TRBV3-2
DNA: TGTGCCAGCAGCCTCCGGGGGGATACTAATGAAAAACTGTTTTTT
CDR3: CASSLRGDTNEKLFF

D: -
size: few
J: TRBJ2-1
V: TRBV14
DNA: TGTGCCAGCAGCCCTCATGGGGGGGCGAAGAACAATGAGCAGTTCTTC
CDR3: CASSPHGGAKNNEQFF

D: -
size: -
J: TRBJ1-3
V: TRBV3-1/TRBV3-2
DNA: TGTGCCAGCAGCCAAGTGTCGCTATCGAGGTACTCTGGAAACACCATATATTTT
CDR3: CASSQVSLSRYSGNTIYF

D: TRBD2
size: once
J: TRBJ2-1
V: TRBV3-1/TRBV3-2
DNA: TGTGCCAGCAGCCTTACTAGCGGGTCCTACAATGAGCAGTTCTTC
CDR3: CASSLTSGSYNEQFF

D: -
size: -
J: TRBJ2-3
V: TRBV29-1
DNA: TGCAGCGTAGAATCCGGCACAGATACGCAGTATTTT
CDR3: CSVESGTDTQYF

D: -
size: -
J: TRBJ1-6
V: TRBV28
DNA: TGTGCCAGCACCTGGGGGGGCTTCTATAATTCACCCCTCCACTTT
CDR3: CASTWGGFYNSPLHF

D: -
size: -
J: TRBJ1-2
V: TRBV7-9
DNA: TGTGCCAGCAGCTCATTGGAGAATGGCTACACCTTC
CDR3: CASSSLENGYTF

D: -
size: -
J: TRBJ2-3
V: TRBV11-3
DNA: TGTGCCAGCAGCTTAGGGCTGGCAGATACGCAGTATTTT
CDR3: CASSLGLADTQYF

D: -
size: -
J: TRBJ1-1
V: TRBV3-1/TRBV3-2
DNA: TGTGCCAGCAGCCTGACAGTGAACACTGAAGCTTTCTTT
CDR3: CASSLTVNTEAFF

D: TRBD2
size: -
J: TRBJ2-1
V: TRBV29-1
DNA: TGCAGCGCCATCGGGACTAGCGGGAGGCATGAGCAGTTCTTC
CDR3: CSAIGTSGRHEQFF

D: TRBD1
size: -
J: TRBJ1-2
V: TRBV6-5
DNA: TGTGCCAGCAGTTACACGGGACAGGGGAATGGCTACACCTTC
CDR3: CASSYTGQGNGYTF

D: -
size: few
J: TRBJ1-4
V: TRBV2
DNA: TGTGCCAGCAGCTCGGGTCGTAGAGCGGATGAAAAACTGTTTTTT
CDR3: CASSSGRRADEKLFF

D: -
size: -
J: TRBJ1-5
V: TRBV7-6
DNA: TGTGCCAGCAGTCCTAGTCCGAGCAATCAGCCCCAGCATTTT
CDR3: CASSPSPSNQPQHF

D: -
size: -
J: TRBJ2-3
V: TRBV19
DNA: TGTGCCAGTAGTATAGCGGCGCGGGATACGCAGTATTTT
CDR3: CASSIAARDTQYF

D: -
size: -
J: TRBJ1-5
V: TRBV2
DNA: TGTGCCAGCAAACGGGACAAGGGCAATCAGCCCCAGCATTTT
CDR3: CASKRDKGNQPQHF

D: -
size: -
J: TRBJ2-2
V: TRBV3-1/TRBV3-2
DNA: TGTGCCAGCAGCCTCTCGGGGATTTCGAACACCGGGGAGCTGTTTTTT
CDR3: CASSLSGISNTGELFF

D: -
size: once
J: TRBJ2-3
V: TRBV5-1
DNA: TGCGCCAGCAGCTTGGCCGGCTGGGCCACAGATACGCAGTATTTT
CDR3: CASSLAGWATDTQYF

D: TRBD1
size: -
J: TRBJ1-2
V: TRBV9
DNA: TGTGCCAGCAGCGTAGCCGGGACAGGGGGTGGCTACACCTTC
CDR3: CASSVAGTGGGYTF